This entry concerns a single T cell receptor beta chain. The data were taken from a study of blood T cell repertoires in COVID-19. Turning to the study itself: The United States, Italy and Spain provided the acute and convalescent COVID-19 samples.

The CDR3 runs to 14 residues. Trimming cost V 3 bases and J 7 bases; bases outside gene matches: 4. Germline CDR1 reads SGHDT; CDR2 reads YYEEEE. In terms of age and location, participants ranged from roughly 18 to 90 years and lived in about 25 US areas. The table came from immunoSEQ multiplex PCR; TCRdb's copy has only in-frame clones and leaves some out. Found here are about 160,000 clones, approximately 81% of them singletons; the top ten hold approximately 5.6%. Sequencing was carried out using PBMCs or T cells enriched from blood (not recorded which). The receptor's source is a woman aged 35 to 49 with acute COVID-19. This chain connects TRBV5-6 to TRBJ1-4; 9 bases fit TRBD1. The CDR3 nucleotides read TGTGCCAGCAGCTCCGGGACAGGGATTGAAAAACTGTTTTTT. Its protein product is CASSSGTGIEKLFF.